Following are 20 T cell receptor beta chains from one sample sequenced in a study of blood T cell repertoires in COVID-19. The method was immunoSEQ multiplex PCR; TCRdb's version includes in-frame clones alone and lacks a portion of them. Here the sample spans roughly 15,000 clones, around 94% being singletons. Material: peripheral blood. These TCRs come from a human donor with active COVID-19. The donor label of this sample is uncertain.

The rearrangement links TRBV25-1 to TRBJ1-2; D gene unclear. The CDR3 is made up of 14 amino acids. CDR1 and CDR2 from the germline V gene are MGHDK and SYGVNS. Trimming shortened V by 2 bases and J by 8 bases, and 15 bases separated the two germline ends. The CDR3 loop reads CASSEEGIIGGYTF. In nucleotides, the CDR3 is TGTGCCAGCAGTGAAGAAGGAATCATCGGGGGCTACACCTTC.

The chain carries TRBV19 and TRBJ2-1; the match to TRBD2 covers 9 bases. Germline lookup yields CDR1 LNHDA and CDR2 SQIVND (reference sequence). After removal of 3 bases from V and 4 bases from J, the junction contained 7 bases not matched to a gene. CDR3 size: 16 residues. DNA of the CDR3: TGTGCCAGTAGTATGGCTAGCGGGATCGGGTACAATGAGCAGTTCTTC. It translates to CASSMASGIGYNEQFF. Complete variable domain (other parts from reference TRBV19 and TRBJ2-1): DGGITQSPKYLFRKEGQNVTLSCEQNLNHDAMYWYRQDPGQGLRLIYYSQIVNDFQKGDIAEGYSVSREKKESFPLTVTSAQKNPTAFYLCASSMASGIGYNEQFFGPGTRLTVL.

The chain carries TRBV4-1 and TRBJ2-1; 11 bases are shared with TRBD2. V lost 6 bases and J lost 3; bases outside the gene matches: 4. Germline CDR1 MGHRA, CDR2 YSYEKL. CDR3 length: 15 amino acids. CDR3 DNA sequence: TGCGCCAGCAGGGACGGGACTAGCGGCTACAATGAGCAGTTCTTC. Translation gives CASRDGTSGYNEQFF.

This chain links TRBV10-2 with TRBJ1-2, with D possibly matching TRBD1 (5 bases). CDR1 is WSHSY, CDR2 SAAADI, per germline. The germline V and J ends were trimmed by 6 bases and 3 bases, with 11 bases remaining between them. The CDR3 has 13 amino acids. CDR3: CASSDSRHYGYTF. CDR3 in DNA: TGCGCCAGCAGCGACAGTCGACACTATGGCTACACCTTC.

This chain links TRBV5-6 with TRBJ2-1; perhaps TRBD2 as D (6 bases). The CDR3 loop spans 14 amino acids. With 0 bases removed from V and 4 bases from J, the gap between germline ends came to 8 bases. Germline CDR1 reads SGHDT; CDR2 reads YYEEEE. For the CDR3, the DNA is TGTGCCAGCAGCTTGGGACTAGAGTACAATGAGCAGTTCTTC. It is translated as CASSLGLEYNEQFF.

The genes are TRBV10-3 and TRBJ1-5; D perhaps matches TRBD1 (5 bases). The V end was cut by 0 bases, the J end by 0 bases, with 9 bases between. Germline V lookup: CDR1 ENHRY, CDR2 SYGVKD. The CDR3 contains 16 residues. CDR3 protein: CAISESGGDSNQPQHF. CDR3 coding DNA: TGTGCCATCAGTGAGTCGGGGGGGGATAGCAATCAGCCCCAGCATTTT.

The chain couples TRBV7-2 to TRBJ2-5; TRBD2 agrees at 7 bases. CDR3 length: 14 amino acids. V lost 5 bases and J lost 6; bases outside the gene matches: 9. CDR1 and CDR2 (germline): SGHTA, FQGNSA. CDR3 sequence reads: CASSRDYSMKTQYF. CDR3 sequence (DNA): TGTGCCAGCAGCCGGGACTACAGTATGAAGACCCAGTACTTC.

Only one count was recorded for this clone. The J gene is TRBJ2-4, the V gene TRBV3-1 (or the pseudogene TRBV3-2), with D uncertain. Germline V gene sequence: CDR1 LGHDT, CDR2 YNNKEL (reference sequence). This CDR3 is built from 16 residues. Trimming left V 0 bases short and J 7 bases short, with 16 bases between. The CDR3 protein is CASSQDVLFGSNIQYF. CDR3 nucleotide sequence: TGTGCCAGCAGCCAAGATGTTTTATTCGGGTCGAACATTCAGTACTTC.

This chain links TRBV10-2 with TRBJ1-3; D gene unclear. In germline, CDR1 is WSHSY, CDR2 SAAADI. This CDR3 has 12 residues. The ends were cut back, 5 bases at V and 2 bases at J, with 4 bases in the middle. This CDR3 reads CASSPTGNTIYF. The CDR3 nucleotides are TGCGCCAGCAGTCCAACTGGAAACACCATATATTTT.

The CDR3 loop is CASSLKLLAGGPYEQYF. In DNA, the CDR3 is TGTGCCAGCAGCTTGAAGTTGCTAGCGGGAGGGCCCTACGAGCAGTACTTC. The chain has TRBV5-6 and TRBJ2-7; 12 bases fit TRBD2. Looked up from germline, CDR1 is SGHDT and CDR2 is YYEEEE. With V trimmed by 1 base and J by 2 bases, 7 bases remained unmatched. This CDR3 is 17 amino acids long.

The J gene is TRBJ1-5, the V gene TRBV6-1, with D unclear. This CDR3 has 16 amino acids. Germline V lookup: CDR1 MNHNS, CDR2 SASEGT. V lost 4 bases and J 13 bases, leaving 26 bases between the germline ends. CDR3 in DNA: TGTGCCAGCAGTGTCATAGCTGTAATACGGGATCCGATACAGCATTTT. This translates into CASSVIAVIRDPIQHF.

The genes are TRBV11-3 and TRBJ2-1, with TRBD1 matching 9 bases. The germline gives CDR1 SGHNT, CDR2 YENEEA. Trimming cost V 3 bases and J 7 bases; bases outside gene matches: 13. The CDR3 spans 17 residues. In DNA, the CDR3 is TGTGCCAGCAGCTTGAACTCCGGGACAGGGTGGAGAAATGAGCAGTTCTTC. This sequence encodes CASSLNSGTGWRNEQFF.

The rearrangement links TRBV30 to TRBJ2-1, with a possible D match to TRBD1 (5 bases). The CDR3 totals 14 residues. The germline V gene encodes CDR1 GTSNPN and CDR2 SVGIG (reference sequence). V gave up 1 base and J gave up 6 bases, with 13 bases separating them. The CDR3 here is CAWSGRVPSNEQFF. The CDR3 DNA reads TGTGCCTGGAGTGGCAGGGTACCTTCCAATGAGCAGTTCTTC.

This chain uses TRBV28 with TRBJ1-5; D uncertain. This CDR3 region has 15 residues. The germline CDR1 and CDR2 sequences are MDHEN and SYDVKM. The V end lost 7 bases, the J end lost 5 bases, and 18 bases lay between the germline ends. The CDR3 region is CASKRADLNDQPQHF. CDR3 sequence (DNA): TGTGCCAGCAAGCGGGCAGATCTCAATGATCAGCCCCAGCATTTT.

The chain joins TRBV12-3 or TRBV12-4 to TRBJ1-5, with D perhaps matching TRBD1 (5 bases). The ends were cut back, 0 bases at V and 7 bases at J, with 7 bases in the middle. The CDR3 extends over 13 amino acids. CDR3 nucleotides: TGTGCCAGCAGTTTAGCGGAGGGGCAGCCCCAGCATTTT. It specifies CASSLAEGQPQHF.

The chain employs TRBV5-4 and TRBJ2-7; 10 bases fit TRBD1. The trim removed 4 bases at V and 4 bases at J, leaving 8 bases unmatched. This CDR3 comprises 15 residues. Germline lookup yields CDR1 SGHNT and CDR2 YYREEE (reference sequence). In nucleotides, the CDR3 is TGTGCCAGCAGCCCCTCCGGACAGGGGGTTTACGAGCAGTACTTC. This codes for CASSPSGQGVYEQYF.

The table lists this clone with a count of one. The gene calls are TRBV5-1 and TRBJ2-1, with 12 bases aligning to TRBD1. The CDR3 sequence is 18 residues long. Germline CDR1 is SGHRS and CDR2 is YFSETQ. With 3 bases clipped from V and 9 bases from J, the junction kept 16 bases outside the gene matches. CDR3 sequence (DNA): TGCGCCAGCAGCTCCAACCCGATGGGACAGGGGGCAGTCATTGAGCAGTTCTTC. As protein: CASSSNPMGQGAVIEQFF.

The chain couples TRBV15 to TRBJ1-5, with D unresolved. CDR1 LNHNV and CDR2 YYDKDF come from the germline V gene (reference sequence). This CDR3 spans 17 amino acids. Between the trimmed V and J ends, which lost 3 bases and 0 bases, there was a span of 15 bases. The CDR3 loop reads CATSSRLTAYSNQPQHF. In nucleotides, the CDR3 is TGTGCCACCAGCAGTCGTCTCACAGCTTATAGCAATCAGCCCCAGCATTTT.

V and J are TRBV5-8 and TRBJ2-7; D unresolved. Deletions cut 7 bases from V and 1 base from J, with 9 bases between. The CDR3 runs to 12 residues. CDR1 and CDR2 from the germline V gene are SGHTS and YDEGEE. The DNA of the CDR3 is TGTGCCAGCTTCCTTAGTTCCTACGAGCAGTACTTC. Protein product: CASFLSSYEQYF.

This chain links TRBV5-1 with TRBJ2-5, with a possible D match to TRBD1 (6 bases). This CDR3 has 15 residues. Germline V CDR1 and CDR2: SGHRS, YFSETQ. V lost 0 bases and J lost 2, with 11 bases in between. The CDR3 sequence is CASSLEPDRQETQYF. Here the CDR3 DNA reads TGCGCCAGCAGCTTGGAACCGGACAGACAAGAGACCCAGTACTTC.